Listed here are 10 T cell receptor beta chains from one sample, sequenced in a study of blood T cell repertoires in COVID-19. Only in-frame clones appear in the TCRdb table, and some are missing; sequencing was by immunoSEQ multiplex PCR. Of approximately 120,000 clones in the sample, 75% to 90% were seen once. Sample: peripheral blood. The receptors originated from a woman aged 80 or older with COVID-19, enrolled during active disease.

The CDR3 is CASSWRSLAGSGTQYF. The CDR3 DNA reads TGTGCCAGCAGCTGGCGCAGCCTAGCGGGGTCTGGGACCCAGTACTTC. The V and J genes are TRBV5-6 and TRBJ2-5; 9 bases agree with TRBD2. This CDR3 has 16 amino acids. Germline CDR1 and CDR2: SGHDT and YYEEEE. V lost 3 bases to trimming and J lost 7 bases; unmatched junction nucleotides: 13.

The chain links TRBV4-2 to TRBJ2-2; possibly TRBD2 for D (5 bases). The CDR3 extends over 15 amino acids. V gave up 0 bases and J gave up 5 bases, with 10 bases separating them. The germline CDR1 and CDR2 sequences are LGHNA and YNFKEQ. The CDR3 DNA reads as TGTGCCAGCAGCCAAGATCGGGCGGGTACCGGGGAGCTGTTTTTT. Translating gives CASSQDRAGTGELFF.

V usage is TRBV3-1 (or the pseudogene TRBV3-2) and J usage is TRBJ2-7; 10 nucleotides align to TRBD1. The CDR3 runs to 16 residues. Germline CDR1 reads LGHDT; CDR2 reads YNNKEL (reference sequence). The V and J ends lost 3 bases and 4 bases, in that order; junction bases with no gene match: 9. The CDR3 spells CASSQALTGGGYEQYF. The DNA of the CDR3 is TGTGCCAGCAGCCAGGCCTTGACAGGGGGCGGTTACGAGCAGTACTTC.

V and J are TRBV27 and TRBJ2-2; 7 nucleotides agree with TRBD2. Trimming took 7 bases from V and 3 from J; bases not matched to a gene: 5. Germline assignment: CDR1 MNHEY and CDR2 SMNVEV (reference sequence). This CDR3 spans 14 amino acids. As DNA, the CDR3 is TGTGCCAGCAAGACTAGCAGCTACACCGGGGAGCTGTTTTTT. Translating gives CASKTSSYTGELFF.

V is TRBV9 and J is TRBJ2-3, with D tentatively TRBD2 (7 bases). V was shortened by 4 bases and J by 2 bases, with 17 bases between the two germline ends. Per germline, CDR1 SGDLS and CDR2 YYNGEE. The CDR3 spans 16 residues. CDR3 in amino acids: CASSTRGGGNTDTQYF. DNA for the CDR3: TGTGCCAGCAGCACCAGGGGAGGGGGGAACACAGATACGCAGTATTTT.

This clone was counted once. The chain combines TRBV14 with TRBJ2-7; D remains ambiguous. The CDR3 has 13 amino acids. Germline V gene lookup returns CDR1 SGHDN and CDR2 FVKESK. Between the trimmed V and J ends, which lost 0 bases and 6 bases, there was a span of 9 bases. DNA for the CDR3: TGTGCCAGCAGCCAAGAGAGAGTGTCCGAGCAGTACTTC. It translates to CASSQERVSEQYF.

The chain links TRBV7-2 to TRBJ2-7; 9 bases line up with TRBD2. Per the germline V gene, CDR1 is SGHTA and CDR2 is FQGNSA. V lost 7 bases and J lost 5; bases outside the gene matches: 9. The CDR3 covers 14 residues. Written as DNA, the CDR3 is TGTGCCAGCACCCGGACTAGCGATCAAGACGAGCAGTACTTC. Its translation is CASTRTSDQDEQYF.

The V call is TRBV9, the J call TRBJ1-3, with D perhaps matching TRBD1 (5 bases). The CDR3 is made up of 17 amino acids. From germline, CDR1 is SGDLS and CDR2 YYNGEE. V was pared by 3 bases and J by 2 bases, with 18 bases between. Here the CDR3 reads CASSAPFDSHTGNTIYF. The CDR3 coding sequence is TGTGCCAGCAGCGCCCCTTTCGACAGCCATACTGGAAACACCATATATTTT.

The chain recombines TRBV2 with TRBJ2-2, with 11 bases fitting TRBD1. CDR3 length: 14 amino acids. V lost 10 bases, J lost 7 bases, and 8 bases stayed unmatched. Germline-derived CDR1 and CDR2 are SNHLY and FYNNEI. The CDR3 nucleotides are TGTGCCATCGTGGACAGGGGGCTTGGCGGGGAGCTGTTTTTT. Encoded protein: CAIVDRGLGGELFF.

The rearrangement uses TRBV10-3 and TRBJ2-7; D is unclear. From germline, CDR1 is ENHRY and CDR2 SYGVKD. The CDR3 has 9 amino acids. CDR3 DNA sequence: TGTGAGGCGCCTAGAAAGCAGTACTTC. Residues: CEAPRKQYF.